A single sample is the source of the 29 T cell receptor beta chains below, sequenced in a study of neoadjuvant anti-PD-1 for oral cavity cancer. As to time point: after neoadjuvant nivolumab, at surgical resection. The assay was immunoSEQ multiplex PCR, and TCRdb's table has in-frame clones only and misses some. The sample lists about 13,000 clones, just under 75% occurring once. This specimen was PBMCs, taken after nivolumab (anti-PD-1) treatment. The source is a person aged 35-79 years with oral cavity squamous cell carcinoma.

The V and J genes are TRBV5-1 and TRBJ2-2, with D uncertain. V shed 3 bases and J shed 4 bases, with 4 bases lying between them. Germline CDR1 SGHRS, CDR2 YFSETQ. The CDR3 is made up of 12 amino acids. The CDR3 DNA reads TGCGCCAGCAGCTACGCCACCGGGGAGCTGTTTTTT. Translated: CASSYATGELFF.

The chain uses TRBV28 and TRBJ1-3; D remains ambiguous. This CDR3 comprises 15 residues. CDR1 MDHEN and CDR2 SYDVKM come from the germline V gene. V gave up 6 bases and J gave up 2 bases, with 14 bases separating them. In DNA form, the CDR3 reads TGTGCCAGCAGCCCCCCATCTCAGACTGGAAACACCATATATTTT. This translates into CASSPPSQTGNTIYF.

The V and J genes are TRBV28 and TRBJ1-4; no definite D call. Deletions cut 3 bases from V and 4 bases from J, with 6 bases between. The CDR3 loop spans 13 amino acids. Germline V lookup: CDR1 MDHEN, CDR2 SYDVKM. The CDR3 DNA reads TGTGCCAGCAGTTTGGCCCGTAATGAAAAACTGTTTTTT. Amino acid sequence: CASSLARNEKLFF. Supplemented by reference TRBV28 and TRBJ1-4, the full variable domain reads DVKVTQSSRYLVKRTGEKVFLECVQDMDHENMFWYRQDPGLGLRLIYFSYDVKMKEKGDIPEGYSVSREKKERFSLILESASTNQTSMYLCASSLARNEKLFFGSGTQLSVL.

The CDR3 reads CASSLEDRVGTDTQYF. For the CDR3, the DNA is TGCGCCAGCAGCTTGGAGGACAGGGTCGGCACAGATACGCAGTATTTT. The chain links TRBV5-1 to TRBJ2-3, with 8 bases aligning to TRBD1. From germline, CDR1 is SGHRS and CDR2 YFSETQ. This CDR3 has 16 residues. The J segment lost 1 base and the V segment lost 0 bases, leaving 4 bases of the junction unmatched. Variable domain in full (rest from reference TRBV5-1 and TRBJ2-3): KAGVTQTPRYLIKTRGQQVTLSCSPISGHRSVSWYQQTPGQGLQFLFEYFSETQRNKGNFPGRFSGRQFSNSRSEMNVSTLELGDSALYLCASSLEDRVGTDTQYFGPGTRLTVL.

The rearrangement uses TRBV29-1 and TRBJ2-7, with 8 bases that match TRBD1. V lost 7 bases to trimming and J lost 2 bases; unmatched junction nucleotides: 13. In germline, CDR1 is SQVTM, CDR2 ANQGSEA. The CDR3 runs to 15 residues. Here the CDR3 DNA reads TGCAGCGCTTCCCCCGGGACAGGACTGACCTACGAGCAGTACTTC. Encoded protein: CSASPGTGLTYEQYF.

This clone came up a few times. The gene calls are TRBV14 and TRBJ2-6; the D gene is possibly TRBD2 (5 bases). V shed 10 bases and J shed 19 bases, with 14 bases lying between them. Germline V gene lookup returns CDR1 SGHDN and CDR2 FVKESK. The CDR3 is 9 residues long. The chain's CDR3 is CANAEGRTF. As DNA, the CDR3 is TGTGCCAACGCAGAGGGCAGAACTTTC.

The chain carries TRBV7-9 and TRBJ2-7; no clear D. The CDR3 contains 12 residues. Germline-derived CDR1 and CDR2 are SEHNR and FQNEAQ (reference sequence). Trimming stripped 3 bases from V and 4 bases from J, with 7 bases between. The CDR3 region is CASSLFEYEQYF. CDR3 nucleotide sequence: TGTGCCAGCAGCTTGTTTGAGTACGAGCAGTACTTC.

The chain recombines TRBV2 with TRBJ1-1; tentative D call: TRBD1 (6 bases). The germline V and J ends were trimmed by 6 bases and 5 bases, with 19 bases remaining between them. This CDR3 contains 15 residues. CDR1 and CDR2 (germline): SNHLY, FYNNEI. The CDR3 loop reads CASRINRVPGTEAFF. The CDR3 coding sequence is TGTGCCAGCAGAATAAACAGGGTTCCTGGGACTGAAGCTTTCTTT.

V is TRBV19 and J is TRBJ2-5; D call uncertain. Germline V gene data show CDR1 as LNHDA and CDR2 as SQIVND (reference sequence). There are 15 residues in the CDR3. V was pared by 3 bases and J by 7 bases, with 18 bases between. Written as DNA, the CDR3 is TGTGCCAGTAGTATGGAACGGCTCCCGTATGGGACCCAGTACTTC. Translating gives CASSMERLPYGTQYF.

This clone was seen only a few times. This CDR3 is also generated by other DNA sequences in the sample. The rearrangement uses TRBV7-9 and TRBJ2-7, with 8 bases fitting TRBD1. Germline V gene lookup returns CDR1 SEHNR and CDR2 FQNEAQ (reference sequence). V gave up 2 bases and J gave up 6 bases; unmatched junction bases: 6. The CDR3 covers 14 residues. The chain's CDR3 is CASSLTQGASEQYF. The CDR3 nucleotides read TGTGCCAGCAGCTTAACTCAGGGGGCCTCCGAGCAGTACTTC.

The chain employs TRBV10-3 and TRBJ1-5; the D gene is possibly TRBD1 (6 bases). CDR1 is ENHRY and CDR2 is SYGVKD in the germline V gene. With 7 bases removed from V and 3 bases from J, the gap between germline ends came to 10 bases. The CDR3 extends over 13 amino acids. This CDR3 is CAIKAGANQPQHF. CDR3 bases: TGTGCCATCAAGGCAGGGGCCAATCAGCCCCAGCATTTT.

The gene calls are TRBV6-1 and TRBJ1-5, with D possibly TRBD1 on 5 matching bases. Germline CDR1 MNHNS, CDR2 SASEGT. The CDR3 has 14 amino acids. Trimming stripped 4 bases from V and 6 bases from J, with 13 bases between. CDR3 protein: CASSVLRGGQPQHF. For the CDR3, the DNA is TGTGCCAGCAGTGTCCTGAGGGGCGGTCAGCCCCAGCATTTT.

V gene TRBV6-5 combines with J gene TRBJ1-4; D ambiguous. With 7 bases removed from V and 8 bases from J, the gap between germline ends came to 14 bases. This CDR3 is 13 amino acids long. Looked up from germline, CDR1 is MNHEY and CDR2 is SVGAGI. The CDR3 here is CASMGEVGEKLFF. In DNA form, the CDR3 reads TGTGCCAGCATGGGTGAAGTCGGGGAAAAACTGTTTTTT.

The chain has TRBV27 and TRBJ1-1, with a tentative D call TRBD1 (6 bases). The CDR3 consists of 14 residues. V lost 6 bases, J lost 4 bases, and 15 bases lay in between. Germline-derived CDR1 and CDR2 are MNHEY and SMNVEV (reference sequence). The CDR3 is CASRLDSYLTEAFF. The DNA of the CDR3 is TGTGCCAGCAGATTGGACAGTTACCTCACTGAAGCTTTCTTT.

This clone has only a few counts. The chain recombines TRBV5-1 with TRBJ1-3; D is possibly TRBD1 (6 bases). The CDR3 covers 16 residues. With 3 bases removed from V and 0 bases from J, the gap between germline ends came to 13 bases. From germline, CDR1 is SGHRS and CDR2 YFSETQ. This CDR3 reads CASSSTGPNSGNTIYF. The CDR3 coding sequence is TGCGCCAGCAGCTCGACAGGACCAAACTCTGGAAACACCATATATTTT.

The V call is TRBV27, the J call TRBJ2-1; D not resolved. The CDR3 loop spans 15 amino acids. Trimming took off 2 bases at V and 8 bases at J, with 16 bases between the two ends. Looked up from germline, CDR1 is MNHEY and CDR2 is SMNVEV (reference sequence). The CDR3 reads CASSLAATPRYEQFF. The CDR3 DNA sequence: TGTGCCAGCAGTTTAGCAGCCACCCCCAGATATGAGCAGTTCTTC.

The chain recombines TRBV6-5 with TRBJ2-7; D ambiguous. The CDR3 is made up of 15 amino acids. V was clipped by 0 bases and J by 3 bases, with 12 bases between them. Germline V gene data show CDR1 as MNHEY and CDR2 as SVGAGI. CDR3 sequence: CASSYSSQDYYEQYF. As DNA, the CDR3 is TGTGCCAGCAGTTACTCTTCCCAGGATTACTACGAGCAGTACTTC.

V usage is TRBV11-2 and J usage is TRBJ1-2; weak D call: TRBD1 (5 bases). Trimming took 0 bases from V and 3 from J, leaving 14 bases between them. The CDR3 is 16 residues long. The V gene's germline CDR1 is SGHAT and CDR2 FQNNGV. As DNA, the CDR3 is TGTGCCAGCAGCTTAGAGGCAGGGAGAACGTACTATGGCTACACCTTC. This codes for CASSLEAGRTYYGYTF.

The rearrangement uses TRBV14 and TRBJ2-1; 10 bases line up with TRBD2. The CDR3 is 17 amino acids. Trimming at V came to 1 base and at J to 6 bases, leaving 9 bases not matched to a gene. Germline V gives CDR1 SGHDN, CDR2 FVKESK. The CDR3 here is CASSQGFGLAGANEQFF. Here the CDR3 DNA reads TGTGCCAGCAGCCAAGGTTTCGGGCTAGCGGGAGCCAATGAGCAGTTCTTC.

Only a few counts were recorded for this clone. The V and J genes are TRBV5-6 and TRBJ2-1; D may be TRBD2 (6 bases). The CDR3 is 12 amino acids. Germline V gene lookup returns CDR1 SGHDT and CDR2 YYEEEE. The V and J ends lost 4 bases and 14 bases respectively, with 16 bases between them. DNA of the CDR3: TGTGCCAGCAGCACCTTGGAGGGAGTGGAGTTCTTC. It is translated as CASSTLEGVEFF. Complete variable domain (other parts from reference TRBV5-6 and TRBJ2-1): DAGVTQSPTHLIKTRGQQVTLRCSPKSGHDTVSWYQQALGQGPQFIFQYYEEEERQRGNFPDRFSGHQFPNYSSELNVNALLLGDSALYLCASSTLEGVEFFGPGTRLTVL.

The V call is TRBV5-1, the J call TRBJ2-2, with a possible D match to TRBD2 (5 bases). Germline loops: CDR1 SGHRS, CDR2 YFSETQ. The CDR3 spans 15 residues. Trimming shortened V by 3 bases and J by 3 bases, and 12 bases separated the two germline ends. CDR3 loop: CASSWKGEDTGELFF. The CDR3 bases are TGCGCCAGCAGCTGGAAGGGAGAAGACACCGGGGAGCTGTTTTTT.

This clone showed up just a few times. The V and J genes are TRBV5-1 and TRBJ1-4, with TRBD1 identical over 10 bases. The V and J ends lost 4 bases and 5 bases, in that order; junction bases with no gene match: 5. Germline CDR1 and CDR2: SGHRS and YFSETQ. This CDR3 has 15 residues. The CDR3 nucleotides read TGCGCCAGCAGCACCTCGACAGGGGGCAATGAAAAACTGTTTTTT. It encodes CASSTSTGGNEKLFF.

The V and J genes are TRBV2 and TRBJ1-1; tentatively, D is TRBD1 (5 bases). Trimming removed 11 bases from V and 1 base from J, with 14 bases in between. The CDR3 contains 13 residues. CDR1 is SNHLY and CDR2 is FYNNEI in the germline V gene. The chain's CDR3 is CAGRGQANTEAFF. CDR3 coding DNA: TGTGCCGGCCGGGGCCAGGCGAACACTGAAGCTTTCTTT.

The chain combines TRBV2 with TRBJ1-1, with a weak D call TRBD1 (6 bases). The V end lost 6 bases, the J end lost 3 bases, and 11 bases lay between the germline ends. CDR3 size: 13 residues. Germline CDR1 reads SNHLY; CDR2 reads FYNNEI. The CDR3 nucleotides are TGTGCCAGCAGCCTGGACAGATACACTGAAGCTTTCTTT. Protein sequence: CASSLDRYTEAFF. Full variable domain (rest looked up from reference TRBV2 and TRBJ1-1): EPEVTQTPSHQVTQMGQEVILRCVPISNHLYFYWYRQILGQKVEFLVSFYNNEISEKSEIFDDQFSVERPDGSNFTLKIRSTKLEDSAMYFCASSLDRYTEAFFGQGTRLTVV.

The chain employs TRBV7-3 and TRBJ2-3; 9 nucleotides agree with TRBD2. The germline CDR1 and CDR2 sequences are SGHTA and FQGTGA. Germline trimming cut 2 bases from V and 6 bases from J; bases unmatched to any gene: 12. The CDR3 spans 17 residues. CDR3 DNA: TGTGCCAGCAGCTTAGACCCCCCGGGCGCGGGAGGGGATACGCAGTATTTT. The encoded protein is CASSLDPPGAGGDTQYF.

The chain combines TRBV6-6 with TRBJ2-1; 7 nucleotides match TRBD2. The CDR3 runs 14 residues. Losses at the gene ends were 9 bases for V and 7 bases for J; bases not matched to a gene: 12. Germline CDR1 reads MNHNY; CDR2 reads SVGAGI (reference sequence). CDR3 coding DNA: TGTGCCAGTAAGGCGGGAGAAGTGGGGAATGAGCAGTTCTTC. Amino acid sequence: CASKAGEVGNEQFF.

This rearrangement joins TRBV6-1 to TRBJ2-7, with 7 bases identical to TRBD2. CDR3 length: 15 residues. The germline CDR1 and CDR2 sequences are MNHNS and SASEGT. The V segment lost 0 bases and the J segment 6 bases; nucleotides outside the gene matches: 8. The CDR3 sequence is CASSEASSGGTEQYF. The DNA of the CDR3 is TGTGCCAGCAGTGAAGCTTCCTCCGGGGGGACCGAGCAGTACTTC.

This chain links TRBV11-2 with TRBJ1-3; TRBD1 agrees at 7 bases. The V segment lost 6 bases and the J segment 5 bases; nucleotides outside the gene matches: 10. Germline assignment: CDR1 SGHAT and CDR2 FQNNGV. The CDR3 length is 15 residues. In DNA, the CDR3 is TGTGCCAGCAGGCAAAGCGGGACAGTGCGAAACACCATATATTTT. Translating gives CASRQSGTVRNTIYF.

The rearrangement uses TRBV30 and TRBJ1-1, with 10 nucleotides matching TRBD1. This CDR3 region has 13 residues. J gave up 7 bases and V 7 bases, and 9 bases lay outside the gene matches. Germline V CDR1 and CDR2: GTSNPN, SVGIG (reference sequence). CDR3 loop: CASADRGRGEAFF. The CDR3 DNA follows: TGTGCCTCCGCAGACAGGGGGCGCGGTGAAGCTTTCTTT. Full variable domain (remainder filled in from reference TRBV30 and TRBJ1-1): SQTIHQWPATLVQPVGSPLSLECTVEGTSNPNLYWYRQAAGRGLQLLFYSVGIGQISSEVPQNLSASRPQDRQFILSSKKLLLSDSGFYLCASADRGRGEAFFGQGTRLTVV.